This T cell receptor beta chain was observed in a study of regulatory T cells in long-lasting Graves disease. Across the study: Over-5-year antithyroid drug use with positive TSH receptor antibodies defined persistent Graves' disease in the study.

As to time point: persistent/refractory GD, antithyroid drugs over 5 years with positive TRAb. PBMC RNA was the source of the TCR library. Each patient gave approximately 9.2 milliliters of EDTA-anticoagulated peripheral blood. Findings and caveats of the study: Under persistent disease, TRBV28, TRBJ1-2 and TRBJ2-5 were used preferentially. Results may be inaccurate due to the small sample size.

Both iRepertoire HTBI primers and Arm-PCR of CDR3 regions were used to build the TCR beta libraries. MiXCR, applied by TCRdb to the multiplex PCR reads, yields one record per CDR3 protein. The sample holds about 470,000 distinct CDR3 sequences, about 22% seen once. The germline V gene has CDR1 LNHDA and CDR2 SQIVND (reference sequence). V was pared by 3 bases and J by 5 bases, with 19 bases between. CDR3 length equals 17 residues. This clonotype was observed a handful of times. Its matching antigen is unknown. The receptor's source is a female donor with Graves disease. The J gene is TRBJ2-2, the V gene TRBV19; D possibly corresponds to TRBD2 (5 bases). Sequencing used peripheral blood mononuclear cells (PBMCs), obtained when the disease was refractory, from a patient treated with antithyroid drugs. The DNA for the CDR3 is TGTGCCAGTAGTATCCGGACTGCCCTAGAACAGACCGGGGAGCTGTTTTTT. As protein: CASSIRTALEQTGELFF.